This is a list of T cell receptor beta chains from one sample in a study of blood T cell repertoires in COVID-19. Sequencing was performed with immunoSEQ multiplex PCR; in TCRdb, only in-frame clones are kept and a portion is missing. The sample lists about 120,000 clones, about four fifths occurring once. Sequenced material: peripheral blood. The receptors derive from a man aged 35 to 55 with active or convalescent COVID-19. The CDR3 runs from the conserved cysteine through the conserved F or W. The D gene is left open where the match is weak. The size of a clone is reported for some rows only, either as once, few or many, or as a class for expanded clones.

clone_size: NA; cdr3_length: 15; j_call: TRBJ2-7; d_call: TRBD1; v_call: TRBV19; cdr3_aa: CASSKTGTGSYEQYF; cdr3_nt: TGTGCCAGTAGTAAAACCGGGACAGGGTCCTACGAGCAGTACTTC
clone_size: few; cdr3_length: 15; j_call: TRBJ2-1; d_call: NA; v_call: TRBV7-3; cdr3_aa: CASSSRDTARNEQFF; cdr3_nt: TGTGCCAGCAGCTCCAGGGACACGGCTAGGAATGAGCAGTTCTTC
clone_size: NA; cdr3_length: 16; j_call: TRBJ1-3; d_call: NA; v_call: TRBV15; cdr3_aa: CATSRDRGSSGNTIYF; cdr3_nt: TGTGCCACCAGCAGAGATAGGGGCTCCTCGGGAAACACCATATATTTT
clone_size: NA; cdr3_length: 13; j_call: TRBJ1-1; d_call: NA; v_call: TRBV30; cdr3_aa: CAWSPSDLEGAFF; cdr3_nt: TGTGCCTGGAGTCCCAGCGACTTGGAGGGAGCTTTCTTT
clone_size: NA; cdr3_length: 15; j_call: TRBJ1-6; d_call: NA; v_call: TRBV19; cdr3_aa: CASSARTGRGSPLHF; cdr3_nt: TGTGCCAGTAGTGCGAGAACAGGGAGGGGTTCACCCCTCCACTTT
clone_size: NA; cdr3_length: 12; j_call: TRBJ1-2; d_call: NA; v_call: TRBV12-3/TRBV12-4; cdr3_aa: CASSYSARGYTF; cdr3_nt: TGTGCCAGCAGTTACTCCGCCCGGGGCTACACCTTC
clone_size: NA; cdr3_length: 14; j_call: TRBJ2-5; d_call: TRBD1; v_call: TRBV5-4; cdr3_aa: CASSTGTGQETQYF; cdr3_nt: TGTGCCAGCAGCACCGGGACAGGCCAAGAGACCCAGTACTTC
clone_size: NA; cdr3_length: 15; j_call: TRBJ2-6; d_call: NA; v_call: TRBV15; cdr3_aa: CATSSYSSGANVLTF; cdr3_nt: TGTGCCACCAGCAGCTATAGCTCTGGGGCCAACGTCCTGACTTTC
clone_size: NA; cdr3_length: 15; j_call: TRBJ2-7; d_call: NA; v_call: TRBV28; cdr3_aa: CASSPSLGPSYEQYF; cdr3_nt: TGTGCCAGCAGTCCGTCCCTGGGCCCCTCCTACGAGCAGTACTTC
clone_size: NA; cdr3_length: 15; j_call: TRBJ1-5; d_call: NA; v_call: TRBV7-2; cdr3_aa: CASSPLQGGGQPQHF; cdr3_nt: TGTGCCAGCAGCCCCCTGCAGGGCGGGGGACAGCCCCAGCATTTT
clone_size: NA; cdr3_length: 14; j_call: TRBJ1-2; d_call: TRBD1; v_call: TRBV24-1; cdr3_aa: CATSVSGQDYGYTF; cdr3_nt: TGTGCCACCAGTGTCTCGGGACAGGACTATGGCTACACCTTC
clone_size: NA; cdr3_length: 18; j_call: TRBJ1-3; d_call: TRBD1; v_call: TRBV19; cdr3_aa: CASSPRTGTMSSGNTIYF; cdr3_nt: TGTGCCAGTAGTCCCCGGACAGGGACGATGAGCTCTGGAAACACCATATATTTT
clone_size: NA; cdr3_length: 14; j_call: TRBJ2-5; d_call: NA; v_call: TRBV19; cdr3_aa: CASSVSGFQETQYF; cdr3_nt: TGTGCCAGTAGTGTCTCGGGATTCCAAGAGACCCAGTACTTC
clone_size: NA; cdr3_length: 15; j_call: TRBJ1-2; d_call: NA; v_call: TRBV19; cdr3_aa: CASSIVGRGNYGYTF; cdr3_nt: TGTGCCAGTAGTATAGTAGGGAGAGGGAACTATGGCTACACCTTC
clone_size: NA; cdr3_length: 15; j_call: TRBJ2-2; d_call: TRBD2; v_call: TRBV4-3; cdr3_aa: CASSQMPGGFGELFF; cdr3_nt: TGCGCCAGCAGCCAAATGCCGGGGGGGTTCGGGGAGCTGTTTTTT
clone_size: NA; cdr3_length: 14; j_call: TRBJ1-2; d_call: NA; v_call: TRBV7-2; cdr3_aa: CASSVQAMGRGYTF; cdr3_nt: TGTGCCAGCAGTGTACAGGCGATGGGGAGGGGCTACACCTTC
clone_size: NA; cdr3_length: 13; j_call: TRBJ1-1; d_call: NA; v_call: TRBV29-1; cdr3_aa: CSVTTALNTEAFF; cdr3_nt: TGCAGCGTGACGACAGCCTTGAACACTGAAGCTTTCTTT